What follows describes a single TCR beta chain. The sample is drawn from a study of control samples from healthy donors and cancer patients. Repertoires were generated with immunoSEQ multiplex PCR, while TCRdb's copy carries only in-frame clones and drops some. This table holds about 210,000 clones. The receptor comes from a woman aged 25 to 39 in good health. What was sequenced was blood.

DNA for the CDR3: TGCAGCGTTGAAGAGGTGGCATCCAATGAGCAGTTCTTC. It is translated as CSVEEVASNEQFF. V and J are TRBV29-1 and TRBJ2-1, with no clear D. Germline V CDR1 and CDR2: SQVTM, ANQGSEA. This CDR3 comprises 13 residues. Trimming removed 0 bases from V and 6 bases from J, with 9 bases in between.